A selection of T cell receptor beta chains follows, all from one sample in a study of T-cell memory formation after mild COVID-19. TCRdb ran MiXCR on the 5' RACE reads and lists one entry per CDR3 protein. Found here are a few hundred thousand distinct CDR3 sequences, 15% to 20% of them singletons; the top ten hold under 25%. The sequenced sample was PBMCs or a T cell subset sorted from them (not recorded which). The receptors originated from a man aged 18 to 30 who had mild COVID-19 (a few samples of this study predate the infection). Cell type and time point are not known. CDR3s include the opening cysteine and the closing phenylalanine or tryptophan. D genes are given only for firm matches. Some rows mark clone size as missing; the rest say once, few, many or name a class of expanded clone.

size: .; J: TRBJ2-1; D: .; V: TRBV12-3/TRBV12-4; CDR3: CASSHPTGNEQFF; DNA: TGTGCCAGCAGCCATCCTACGGGGAATGAGCAGTTCTTC
size: .; J: TRBJ1-6; D: TRBD1; V: TRBV4-1; CDR3: CASSQDGTGGVSPLHF; DNA: TGCGCCAGCAGCCAAGATGGTACAGGGGGTGTCTCACCCCTCCACTTT
size: few; J: TRBJ2-5; D: TRBD2; V: TRBV7-9; CDR3: CASSLARGVQETQYF; DNA: TGTGCCAGCAGCTTAGCGCGGGGGGTACAAGAGACCCAGTACTTC
size: few; J: TRBJ1-1; D: .; V: TRBV4-3; CDR3: CASSHGSTEAFF; DNA: TGCGCCAGCAGCCATGGAAGCACTGAAGCTTTCTTT
size: .; J: TRBJ2-3; D: TRBD2; V: TRBV20-1; CDR3: CSAGGVAGERDTQYF; DNA: TGCAGTGCTGGCGGCGTGGCGGGGGAGCGAGATACGCAGTATTTT
size: .; J: TRBJ2-6; D: .; V: TRBV6-5; CDR3: CASTWTLSSGANVLTF; DNA: TGTGCCAGCACCTGGACCCTCTCCTCTGGGGCCAACGTCCTGACTTTC
size: .; J: TRBJ1-1; D: TRBD1; V: TRBV5-1; CDR3: CASSVSGTGPLNTEAFF; DNA: TGCGCCAGCAGCGTATCCGGGACAGGGCCCCTGAACACTGAAGCTTTCTTT
size: few; J: TRBJ2-5; D: .; V: TRBV6-2/TRBV6-3; CDR3: CASSYGYGGLQETQYF; DNA: TGTGCCAGCAGTTACGGATATGGGGGACTCCAAGAGACCCAGTACTTC
size: few; J: TRBJ1-6; D: TRBD1; V: TRBV5-1; CDR3: CASSAQGAGNSPLHF; DNA: TGCGCCAGCAGCGCACAGGGGGCTGGTAATTCACCCCTCCACTTT
size: .; J: TRBJ2-7; D: TRBD1; V: TRBV4-3; CDR3: CASSQMTGLSYEQYF; DNA: TGCGCCAGCAGCCAAATGACAGGGCTATCCTACGAGCAGTACTTC
size: many; J: TRBJ2-3; D: .; V: TRBV7-9; CDR3: CASSPHTDTQYF; DNA: TGTGCCAGCAGCCCTCACACAGATACGCAGTATTTT
size: few; J: TRBJ2-2; D: TRBD1; V: TRBV7-3; CDR3: CASSASGTGDTGELFF; DNA: TGTGCCAGCAGCGCATCCGGGACAGGGGATACCGGGGAGCTGTTTTTT
size: .; J: TRBJ1-6; D: .; V: TRBV27; CDR3: CASRPLQGGDSPLHF; DNA: TGTGCCAGCAGACCCCTCCAGGGAGGGGATTCACCCCTCCACTTT
size: few; J: TRBJ2-3; D: .; V: TRBV5-1; CDR3: CASSSDSVTDTQYF; DNA: TGCGCCAGCAGCTCCGACAGTGTCACAGATACGCAGTATTTT
size: .; J: TRBJ2-3; D: TRBD2; V: TRBV5-1; CDR3: CASSVIAGGDTQYF; DNA: TGCGCCAGCAGCGTCATAGCGGGGGGAGATACGCAGTATTTT
size: .; J: TRBJ1-4; D: .; V: TRBV7-8; CDR3: CASTDRTAWRGLFF; DNA: TGTGCCAGCACAGATAGGACAGCCTGGAGGGGGTTGTTTTTT
size: few; J: TRBJ2-7; D: TRBD2; V: TRBV19; CDR3: CASSIDASGGYEQYF; DNA: TGTGCCAGTAGTATAGATGCTAGCGGGGGCTACGAGCAGTACTTC
size: .; J: TRBJ1-2; D: .; V: TRBV7-2; CDR3: CASSRGPPPSDYGYTF; DNA: TGTGCCAGCAGCCGGGGACCGCCCCCCTCCGATTATGGCTACACCTTC
size: .; J: TRBJ2-5; D: TRBD1; V: TRBV5-1; CDR3: CASSQYDRVGETQYF; DNA: TGCGCCAGCAGCCAATATGACAGGGTAGGAGAGACCCAGTACTTC
size: few; J: TRBJ1-2; D: .; V: TRBV5-1; CDR3: CASSSARPGLTYGYTF; DNA: TGCGCCAGCAGCTCCGCGCGGCCGGGACTGACCTATGGCTACACCTTC
size: .; J: TRBJ2-3; D: .; V: TRBV20-1; CDR3: CSARQGDTQYF; DNA: TGCAGTGCTAGACAGGGCGATACGCAGTATTTT
size: once; J: TRBJ1-2; D: TRBD1; V: TRBV12-3/TRBV12-4; CDR3: CASSPRDRGLLGYTF; DNA: TGTGCCAGCAGCCCGCGGGACAGGGGGCTGTTGGGCTACACCTTC
size: .; J: TRBJ2-4; D: TRBD1; V: TRBV10-3; CDR3: CAISESKGQGNIQYF; DNA: TGTGCCATCAGTGAGTCGAAGGGACAGGGAAACATTCAGTACTTC
size: .; J: TRBJ2-5; D: TRBD2; V: TRBV5-4; CDR3: CASSSGTSIETQYF; DNA: TGTGCCAGCAGCTCGGGGACTAGCATAGAGACCCAGTACTTC
size: .; J: TRBJ2-3; D: .; V: TRBV7-9; CDR3: CASSAPGDALDTQYF; DNA: TGTGCCAGCAGCGCCCCCGGGGACGCATTAGATACGCAGTATTTT
size: .; J: TRBJ2-3; D: .; V: TRBV7-9; CDR3: CASSYTNNQGTDTQYF; DNA: TGTGCCAGCAGCTATACAAACAATCAAGGCACAGATACGCAGTATTTT
size: .; J: TRBJ1-5; D: .; V: TRBV6-2/TRBV6-3; CDR3: CASSRDGRNQPQHF; DNA: TGTGCCAGCAGCCGGGACGGGCGAAATCAGCCCCAGCATTTT
size: .; J: TRBJ2-1; D: TRBD2; V: TRBV7-9; CDR3: CASSSQRGEAYNEQFF; DNA: TGTGCCAGCAGCTCCCAGCGGGGGGAGGCCTACAATGAGCAGTTCTTC
size: few; J: TRBJ2-3; D: TRBD2; V: TRBV15; CDR3: CATRNPSGSGTLKF; DNA: TGTGCCACCAGAAATCCTAGCGGATCGGGTACCCTTAAATTT
size: few; J: TRBJ2-3; D: .; V: TRBV5-1; CDR3: CASSLELPPADTQYF; DNA: TGCGCCAGCAGCTTGGAACTGCCCCCGGCGGATACGCAGTATTTT
size: once; J: TRBJ1-1; D: .; V: TRBV18; CDR3: CASSPPGEQIEAFF; DNA: TGTGCCAGCTCACCACCAGGGGAGCAGATTGAAGCTTTCTTT
size: .; J: TRBJ2-3; D: .; V: TRBV7-2; CDR3: CASSLGTVRADTQYF; DNA: TGTGCCAGCAGCTTAGGGACAGTTAGAGCAGATACGCAGTATTTT
size: few; J: TRBJ1-5; D: .; V: TRBV2; CDR3: CASIERQSDQPQHF; DNA: TGTGCCAGCATCGAACGACAGAGTGATCAGCCCCAGCATTTT
size: .; J: TRBJ1-1; D: .; V: TRBV13; CDR3: CASSLGRGIMNTEAFF; DNA: TGTGCCAGCAGTCTAGGCCGGGGCATAATGAACACTGAAGCTTTCTTT
size: few; J: TRBJ1-5; D: .; V: TRBV5-1; CDR3: CASSLEGSGNQPQHF; DNA: TGCGCCAGCAGCTTGGAGGGCAGTGGCAATCAGCCCCAGCATTTT
size: few; J: TRBJ1-1; D: TRBD1; V: TRBV6-5; CDR3: CASSYLISGGTEAFF; DNA: TGTGCCAGCAGTTACTTGATATCAGGGGGCACTGAAGCTTTCTTT
size: few; J: TRBJ1-2; D: TRBD1; V: TRBV5-1; CDR3: CASSLEGWRRDSYGYTF; DNA: TGCGCCAGCAGCTTGGAAGGGTGGCGCCGGGACAGCTATGGCTACACCTTC
size: many; J: TRBJ2-1; D: .; V: TRBV5-1; CDR3: CASSLSVTYNEQFF; DNA: TGCGCCAGCAGCTTGTCGGTAACCTACAATGAGCAGTTCTTC
size: few; J: TRBJ2-2; D: TRBD1; V: TRBV6-2/TRBV6-3; CDR3: CASIRDRGSGELFF; DNA: TGTGCCAGCATCAGAGACAGGGGCAGCGGGGAGCTGTTTTTT
size: .; J: TRBJ2-7; D: .; V: TRBV3-1; CDR3: CASSHRGDEQYF; DNA: TGTGCCAGCAGCCATAGGGGAGACGAGCAGTACTTC
size: .; J: TRBJ2-5; D: .; V: TRBV10-3; CDR3: CAISDATRRAETQYF; DNA: TGTGCCATCAGTGATGCGACCCGGAGGGCAGAGACCCAGTACTTC
size: .; J: TRBJ1-5; D: .; V: TRBV7-2; CDR3: CASSFSGQNNQPQHF; DNA: TGTGCCAGCAGCTTTTCGGGACAAAACAATCAGCCCCAGCATTTT
size: few; J: TRBJ2-3; D: .; V: TRBV7-3; CDR3: CASSPHKGTDTQYF; DNA: TGTGCCAGCAGCCCTCACAAGGGAACAGATACGCAGTATTTT
size: .; J: TRBJ2-1; D: TRBD1; V: TRBV4-1; CDR3: CASSPGQGVNEQFF; DNA: TGCGCCAGCAGCCCGGGACAGGGGGTTAATGAGCAGTTCTTC
size: .; J: TRBJ2-3; D: .; V: TRBV28; CDR3: CASSWGPPQAQYF; DNA: TGTGCCAGCAGTTGGGGTCCCCCCCAAGCGCAGTATTTT
size: few; J: TRBJ2-3; D: .; V: TRBV2; CDR3: CASSEGGNTQYF; DNA: TGTGCCAGCAGTGAAGGAGGGAATACGCAGTATTTT
size: .; J: TRBJ1-1; D: TRBD1; V: TRBV9; CDR3: CASSERQGSNTEAFF; DNA: TGTGCCAGCAGCGAACGACAGGGGTCTAACACTGAAGCTTTCTTT
size: few; J: TRBJ1-1; D: .; V: TRBV29-1; CDR3: CSVDVRPTIRVSNTEAFF; DNA: TGCAGCGTTGATGTCCGCCCTACTATCAGGGTTTCGAACACTGAAGCTTTCTTT
size: few; J: TRBJ2-1; D: TRBD2; V: TRBV7-8; CDR3: CASSLSGGFYNEQFF; DNA: TGTGCCAGCAGCCTCAGCGGGGGATTCTACAATGAGCAGTTCTTC
size: many; J: TRBJ1-2; D: .; V: TRBV29-1; CDR3: CSVAADTGYTF; DNA: TGCAGCGTTGCCGCTGACACCGGCTACACCTTC
size: .; J: TRBJ2-5; D: .; V: TRBV28; CDR3: CASSLPSAETQYF; DNA: TGTGCCAGCAGTTTACCTAGCGCCGAGACCCAGTACTTC
size: .; J: TRBJ1-5; D: .; V: TRBV20-1; CDR3: CSARSVDNQPQHF; DNA: TGCAGTGCTAGATCAGTGGATAATCAGCCCCAGCATTTT
size: .; J: TRBJ2-1; D: TRBD2; V: TRBV12-3/TRBV12-4; CDR3: CASSRSGALYNEQFF; DNA: TGTGCCAGCAGCCGTAGCGGGGCCCTTTACAATGAGCAGTTCTTC